This T cell receptor beta chain emerged from a study of regulatory T cells in long-lasting Graves disease. This clonotype occurred once. Time point here: persistent/refractory GD, antithyroid drugs over 5 years with positive TRAb. Preparation of the TCR library used RNA extracted from PBMCs. Trimming took off 3 bases at V and 3 bases at J, with 11 bases between the two ends. In germline, CDR1 is SGHTA, CDR2 FQGNSA. There are 14 residues in the CDR3. According to the study, TCR beta libraries were built with iRepertoire HTBI primers and CDR3-region Arm-PCR. MiXCR, applied by TCRdb to the multiplex PCR reads, yields one record per CDR3 protein. This sample carries 650,000 to 700,000 distinct CDR3 sequences, 30% of them seen once, and the ten largest clones take under 55%.

The gene calls are TRBV7-2 and TRBJ1-1; no clear D. The TCR originated in a female donor with Graves disease. This specimen consisted of peripheral blood mononuclear cells (PBMCs), obtained when the disease was refractory, from a patient treated with antithyroid drugs. Here the CDR3 reads CASSFIYSDTEAFF. In nucleotides, the CDR3 is TGTGCCAGCAGCTTTATTTATTCCGACACTGAAGCTTTCTTT.